Below, one T cell receptor (beta chain) is given with its context. Its cognate antigen has yet to be identified. Base qualities are missing; no much larger clone stands one base away. Libraries were built with the immunoSEQ multiplex PCR assay. For the multiplex PCR, a mixture combining 60 forward primers for TCR Vbeta segments and 13 reverse primers for TCR Jbeta segments was used. Amplification of the CDR3 region of rearranged TCR beta genes was performed with a multiplex PCR assay on genomic DNA. The amplified TCR beta libraries were sequenced on the Illumina HiSeq System as 87-base-pair reads. The authors processed their data as follows. A later analysis tallied around 82 million unique TCR beta chains across the 700 or so repertoires, and approximately 12 million of those chains were shared by two or more donors. To remove PCR and sequencing errors, raw reads were error-corrected and collapsed into unique sequences using a nearest-neighbor algorithm that merged closely related sequences. CDR3 sequences were aligned to IMGT reference sequences to assign V, D and J gene segments. For a sequence to be retained, a match of at least six nucleotides to both a V gene segment and a J gene segment was required. Rearrangements were classified as productive when the CDR3 lacked stop codons and remained in frame with V and J, and all other rearrangements were classified as non-productive. Following IMGT convention, CDR3 was defined as the stretch from the second conserved V-encoded cysteine to the conserved J-encoded phenylalanine. In an earlier analysis of 500 to 650 of the donors, sequences lacking an unambiguous match to a single V gene segment were excluded. In an earlier analysis of about 590 of the donors, a V segment was called functional when productive rearrangements were above 56.7%, and segregating when the standard deviation between donors exceeded 5%. To diagnose cytomegalovirus status from the catalog of TCR beta chain sequences, a statistical classification framework was built. In a later analysis, V and J genes were assigned by comparing TCR nucleotide sequences against IMGT/GENE-DB human TR gene sequences. A later analysis assigned CDR3 sequences and most-parsimonious VDJ recombination scenarios with the TCRdist pipeline. In a later analysis, every TCR beta chain was defined by the combination of its CDR3 amino acid sequence and its V-gene family, and reads without a unique V-gene family were dropped. A later analysis removed 500 to 650 highly shared, low-generation-probability nucleotide sequences to deal with suspected cross-contamination and a sequencing artifact. A later analysis calculated a clonal expansion index for each public chain from normalized within-repertoire ranks of inferred template counts. In a later analysis, generation probabilities were computed using a VDJ recombination model fitted to out-of-frame rearrangements, and the results were checked against IGoR. In a later analysis, hypergeometric tests were used to score TCR-TCR, TCR-HLA and TCR-CMV co-occurrence, with a repertoire-size bias correction applied to TCR pairs. In a later analysis, false discovery rates were estimated by permuting HLA or CMV assignments 20 times. A later analysis grouped co-occurring TCRs with DBSCAN, adding TCRdist sequence similarity when clustering within HLA-allele-positive subsets. For co-occurrence clustering, repertoires with fewer than 30,000 or more than 120,000 public chains were excluded, along with roughly 5 repertoires with anomalous nucleotide sharing. TCRdb carries this immuneACCESS record with in-frame sequences only. Its versions omit some clonotypes, under half of them owing to an unresolved V gene in the studies checked, with the rest unexplained. Clonal size and the V and J genes are those of that table, whereas D and trimming came from the DNA. This sample lists approximately 100,000 clones; roughly 79% were detected once. 5.8% of the sample belongs to the ten largest clones.

In total, over 600 healthy bone marrow donors made up the cohort. At the time of sampling, every cohort member was nominally healthy, though immune exposures that went unrecorded were likely present. The donor tested CMV seropositive and was one of the 289 seropositive cohort members. Every donor gave a peripheral blood sample, and the peripheral blood mononuclear cells from that sample were used for TCR beta sequencing. Genomic DNA was extracted from the blood cell samples with the Qiagen DNeasy Blood Extraction Kit. From cysteine to phenylalanine, the CDR3 is 15 amino acids long. Only the CDR3 region is kept as DNA, spanning 45 bases read in frame from base 1. Unmatched junction bases come to 6, with V trimmed by 2 bases and J by 5 bases. The germline V gene supplies CDR1 MDHEN and CDR2 SYDVKM. This entry belongs to a study of cytomegalovirus exposure and HLA in healthy donors (dated by TCRdb to about 2017). Regarding the study in general: According to an earlier analysis of 550 to 750 of the donors, 150 million to 200 million T cells yielded 100 million or so unique TCR beta sequences and 276 Gb of sequence data. Approximately 310 gigabases of sequencing data and 70 million to 100 million unique TCR sequences were included in an early release covering about 620 HLA-typed donors. Among the approximately 400 genotyped donors, around 81% belonged to the genetic ancestry cluster associated with self-reported Caucasian donors. The study aimed to test whether cataloging public T cell receptors could reveal signatures of past pathogen exposure. The study profiled the T cell repertoires of fewer than 850 subjects by immunosequencing and related them to cytomegalovirus serostatus. Besides the first cohort of 550 to 750 subjects, a separate validation cohort made up of 120 different subjects was used. To predict cytomegalovirus infection status, the study brought together high-throughput TCR immunosequencing, statistical association of individual TCRs with disease status, and machine learning. A later analysis re-analyzed previously published TCR beta repertoires from 666 donors and added high-resolution HLA genotyping to study TCR occurrence patterns. Rather than using new phenotypic data, the later analysis identified candidate immune exposures from TCR beta sequences and from how often those sequences occurred across donors. An earlier analysis of nearly 600 of the donors applied high-throughput TCR beta sequencing to assess whether each TCR beta V gene segment acted as functional or pseudogenic. Donor age, sex, ethnicity and CMV serostatus were compiled together with the repertoire data. In a later genetic analysis, genome-wide SNP genotypes for about 65% of the roughly 670 donors were used, and that subset was treated as a discovery cohort. Every repertoire in the discovery cohort had been generated on one and the same sequencing platform. Both class I and class II loci were covered by HLA typing, at four-digit resolution. Typing coverage differed by locus: A, B, C, DRB1 and DQB1 were typed in roughly 620-630 donors, DQA1 in about 510, DPA1 in some 570, and DPB1 in 450 to 480. Several DR-DQ haplotypes were handled as single units for association and clustering because linkage in the cohort was strong. Among under 450 genotyped donors of the cohort, an average of around 240,000 unique TCR beta nucleotide sequences were sequenced per donor, around 18% of them non-productive.

Beyond this particular receptor, the publication reports: According to a later genetic analysis, donors in an Asian-associated ancestry cluster had fewer N-insertions in productive TCRs than the approximately 690-donor mean. In a later analysis, HLA-associated TCR beta chains showed more clonal expansion and lower generation probabilities than non-associated chains that were equally common. Three of the identified cytomegalovirus-associated TCR beta chains were confirmed in vitro to be specific for cytomegalovirus antigens. Roughly uniform sequencing depth across donors was assumed in presence/absence analyses, although this assumption may not hold. In a later analysis, several top co-occurrence clusters were reported to appear linked to parvovirus B19, influenza, CMV and Epstein-Barr virus. When HLA alleles, especially DR and DQ, strongly co-occurred, attributing TCR associations to individual alleles was difficult. In the study, 150 to 200 TCR beta chains were listed as associated with cytomegalovirus. Seventeen rarely observed V segments, including chromosome 9 orphons, were excluded from the earlier analysis of 550 to 700 of the donors because counts were too low. According to the authors, the approach could potentially be generalized to other disease states and immunological phenotypes. Linkage disequilibrium might explain the correlated functional status among segregating V segments, but an unknown experimental factor could not be ruled out. A further reported finding was that TCR beta sequences accurately predicted the HLA-A and HLA-B alleles for most subjects in the first cohort. Some IMGT-functional V segments, including TRBV6-2 and TRBV6-3, could not be told apart with the 87-base-pair reads, so those segments were excluded. An earlier analysis of approximately 600 of the donors showed that most TCR beta V segments appeared in productive rearrangements either about 87% or about 30% of the time, which broadly matched IMGT annotations. At a false discovery rate of 0.05, a later analysis linked 16,951 TCR beta sequences to specific HLA alleles. The classifier was reported to diagnose cytomegalovirus status with high specificity and sensitivity in both the original cohort and the validation cohort. Across donors, most TCR sequences were observed very rarely, whereas some public TCRs were present in many individuals. A later analysis found that most CMV-associated TCR beta chains appeared HLA-restricted, with HLA associations seemingly driven largely by CMV exposure. Immune exposure information for the cohort was limited to CMV serostatus. An association between a missense DCLRE1C variant and V-gene and J-gene trimming of TCR beta chains was found in a later genetic analysis and replicated in an independent cohort. A group of highly shared sequence variants was considered likely to be a technical artifact of the sequencing pipeline. According to a later analysis, TCR association rates differed among HLA loci, with DRB1 alleles showing the most associated TCRs and HLA-C alleles showing the fewest. Because HLA typing was unavailable for some donors at each locus, only the typed subset was used in association tests. In this cohort, only TCR beta chains were sequenced, and detectable features were limited by the absence of alpha or paired-chain data.

The TCR was taken from a man in his fifties or sixties in good health and CMV-seropositive. Sequenced input: PBMCs. The chain is made from TRBV28 and TRBJ2-7, with TRBD1 matching 10 junction bases. The CDR3 here reads CASSLGGQGFDEQYF. The nucleotide sequence is given as TGTGCCAGCAGTTTAGGGGGACAGGGGTTCGACGAGCAGTACTTC.